A single sample gave rise to the 7 T cell receptor beta chains below, sequenced in a study of monozygotic twins with inflammatory bowel disease. TCRdb re-called the 5' RACE reads and shows each CDR3 protein once, DNA omitted. This sample's table reports roughly 100,000 distinct CDR3 sequences. Sequenced material: blood. Receptor source: a human donor with ulcerative colitis or Crohn's disease, or a healthy co-twin of an affected twin (not recorded which).

The V and J genes are TRBV4-3 and TRBJ2-7; as DNA is missing, the TRBD2 call by TCRdb cannot be tested. CDR1 and CDR2 (germline): LGHNA, YSLEER. CDR3 length: 15 amino acids. This CDR3 reads CASSQALAVSYEQYF.

The chain combines TRBV20-1 with TRBJ2-7; TCRdb calls TRBD1, which cannot be checked without DNA. The CDR3 is made up of 13 amino acids. Germline values: CDR1 DFQATT, CDR2 SNEGSKA (reference sequence). CDR3 in amino acids: CSARDRDHYEQYF.

The J gene is TRBJ2-3, the V gene TRBV3-1; TCRdb's D call, TRBD2, is unchecked because there is no DNA. The CDR3 length is 14 residues. The germline V gene has CDR1 LGHDT and CDR2 YNNKEL (reference sequence). CDR3 amino acids: CASSPGLGGDTQYF.

This chain links TRBV5-1 with TRBJ2-7; TCRdb indicates TRBD1, and absent DNA this call remains unverified. CDR1 and CDR2 from the germline V gene are SGHRS and YFSETQ. This CDR3 has 14 residues. The CDR3 spells CASSSPGPLQEQYF. Drawing the rest from reference TRBV5-1 and TRBJ2-7, the complete variable domain is KAGVTQTPRYLIKTRGQQVTLSCSPISGHRSVSWYQQTPGQGLQFLFEYFSETQRNKGNFPGRFSGRQFSNSRSEMNVSTLELGDSALYLCASSSPGPLQEQYFGPGTRLTVT.

CDR3 in amino acids: CATSNIQDTQYF. The chain carries TRBV15 and TRBJ2-3. Germline loops: CDR1 LNHNV, CDR2 YYDKDF (reference sequence). The CDR3 has 12 residues.

The chain employs TRBV6-1 and TRBJ1-5. Germline V gives CDR1 MNHNS, CDR2 SASEGT. CDR3 length: 16 residues. This CDR3 is CASCAMTFGSNQPQHF.

The V call is TRBV7-9, the J call TRBJ2-1; TCRdb's assignment of TRBD1 cannot be checked, as there is no DNA. Germline V CDR1 and CDR2: SEHNR, FQNEAQ (reference sequence). The CDR3 consists of 16 residues. Here the CDR3 reads CASSLQGWYPYNEQFF.